Each of the 32 T cell receptor beta chains below was sequenced from the same sample in a study of chemoradiotherapy in HPV16-positive cancers. Some clones are missing from TCRdb's copy, which holds only in-frame ones; the method was immunoSEQ multiplex PCR. The repertoire holds 9,500 to 15,000 clones, 85% to 90% seen once, with approximately 2.5% in the top ten. Sequencing was performed on blood, taken from a patient who underwent chemoradiotherapy. These receptors were obtained from a human donor with HPV-associated anogenital cancer.

The chain recombines TRBV14 with TRBJ2-2, with D possibly TRBD1 on 6 matching bases. CDR1 and CDR2 (germline): SGHDN, FVKESK. The V and J ends lost 4 bases and 7 bases respectively, with 13 bases between them. This CDR3 has 14 residues. CDR3 amino acids: CASSRRTDYGELFF. The CDR3 DNA follows: TGTGCCAGCAGCCGTAGGACAGATTACGGGGAGCTGTTTTTT.

The V call is TRBV7-9, the J call TRBJ2-3, with no clear D. V gave up 1 base and J gave up 2 bases, with 7 bases separating them. The V gene's germline CDR1 is SEHNR and CDR2 FQNEAQ (reference sequence). This CDR3 region has 14 residues. This CDR3 is CASSLGHTTDTQYF. For the CDR3, the DNA is TGTGCCAGCAGCTTAGGGCACACCACAGATACGCAGTATTTT.

In DNA, the CDR3 is TGTGCCAGCAGTTACTCGAAAAGTGCTGGTTCACCCCTCCACTTT. Its protein is CASSYSKSAGSPLHF. The V call is TRBV6-6, the J call TRBJ1-6; unclear D gene. CDR3 length: 15 amino acids. V lost 0 bases and J lost 9, with 12 bases in between. Germline V lookup: CDR1 MNHNY, CDR2 SVGAGI (reference sequence).

The chain carries TRBV6-1 and TRBJ1-4; 8 positions agree with TRBD1. V trimming: 8 bases; J trimming: 5 bases; junction bases outside the gene matches: 4. Per the germline V gene, CDR1 is MNHNS and CDR2 is SASEGT. The CDR3 sequence is 13 residues long. CDR3 in DNA: TGTGCCAGCCACAGGGGGGCAAATGAAAAACTGTTTTTT. This sequence encodes CASHRGANEKLFF.

CDR3 residues: CASSESPMDEQYF. CDR3 bases: TGTGCCAGCAGTGAATCCCCGATGGACGAGCAGTACTTC. This chain connects TRBV25-1 to TRBJ2-7; no clear D. The CDR3 is 13 amino acids. Germline lookup yields CDR1 MGHDK and CDR2 SYGVNS. Trimming stripped 1 base from V and 5 bases from J, with 9 bases between.

The chain couples TRBV11-3 to TRBJ2-3; D possibly corresponds to TRBD1 (5 bases). The germline V gene encodes CDR1 SGHNT and CDR2 YENEEA. Trimming cost V 2 bases and J 3 bases, with 9 bases left between them. The CDR3 sequence is 14 residues long. CDR3 sequence: CASSLRGWTDTQYF. CDR3 DNA sequence: TGTGCCAGCAGCTTAAGGGGCTGGACAGATACGCAGTATTTT. The full variable domain, with the rest looked up from reference TRBV11-3 and TRBJ2-3, is EAGVVQSPRYKIIEKKQPVAFWCNPISGHNTLYWYLQNLGQGPELLIRYENEEAVDDSQLPKDRFSAERLKGVDSTLKIQPAELGDSAVYLCASSLRGWTDTQYFGPGTRLTVL.

The chain carries TRBV19 and TRBJ2-3, with D unclear. The V and J ends lost 11 bases and 8 bases respectively, with 20 bases between them. Germline V gene sequence: CDR1 LNHDA, CDR2 SQIVND (reference sequence). This CDR3 has 13 residues. The CDR3 nucleotides read TGTGCCTCGGAAGCGTACCCGTTAGGTACGCAGTATTTT. Protein: CASEAYPLGTQYF. The whole variable domain, filled in from reference TRBV19 and TRBJ2-3, reads DGGITQSPKYLFRKEGQNVTLSCEQNLNHDAMYWYRQDPGQGLRLIYYSQIVNDFQKGDIAEGYSVSREKKESFPLTVTSAQKNPTAFYLCASEAYPLGTQYFGPGTRLTVL.

The V call is TRBV21-1, the J call TRBJ2-7; the table's D call, TRBD1, was not checked against the DNA. TRBV21-1 is an annotated pseudogene. The CDR3 spans 17 residues. The CDR3 DNA reads as TGTGCCAGCAGCAACACAGGGGGAGGAGTTTGGACCTACGAGCAGTACTTC. Translation gives CASSNTGGGVWTYEQYF.

The V call is TRBV27, the J call TRBJ2-3; possible D gene TRBD2, 6 bases. Trimming removed 2 bases from V and 0 bases from J, with 9 bases in between. The CDR3 is made up of 15 amino acids. CDR1 and CDR2 (germline): MNHEY, SMNVEV (reference sequence). CDR3 bases: TGTGCCAGCAGTTTACCGGGACTTAGCACAGATACGCAGTATTTT. Translated, it gives CASSLPGLSTDTQYF.

This chain joins TRBV7-9 and TRBJ2-2; D is uncertain. Trimming pared 4 bases from V and 1 base from J, leaving 7 bases between. The germline V gene encodes CDR1 SEHNR and CDR2 FQNEAQ (reference sequence). This CDR3 is built from 14 residues. The CDR3 DNA sequence: TGTGCCAGCAGCTCCCAATGGAACACCGGGGAGCTGTTTTTT. Its protein product is CASSSQWNTGELFF.

This chain connects TRBV5-6 to TRBJ2-1; tentative D call: TRBD1 (6 bases). This CDR3 comprises 16 residues. The germline gives CDR1 SGHDT, CDR2 YYEEEE. Trimming took 4 bases from V and 0 from J, leaving 14 bases between them. In nucleotides, the CDR3 is TGTGCCAGCAGCCTCTATGACAGGAGCTCCTACAATGAGCAGTTCTTC. It is translated as CASSLYDRSSYNEQFF.

This sequence joins TRBV7-9 and TRBJ1-2; 7 positions agree with TRBD1. The length of the CDR3 is 15 residues. From germline, CDR1 is SEHNR and CDR2 FQNEAQ (reference sequence). Germline trimming cut 6 bases from V and 4 bases from J; bases unmatched to any gene: 11. This chain's CDR3 is CASRVDRVSFYGYTF. In nucleotides, the CDR3 is TGTGCCAGCAGAGTCGACAGGGTCTCTTTCTATGGCTACACCTTC.

The rearrangement links TRBV5-5 to TRBJ2-5, with 10 bases fitting TRBD2. Germline V lookup: CDR1 SGHKS, CDR2 YYEKEE (reference sequence). V gave up 1 base and J gave up 4 bases; unmatched junction bases: 7. The CDR3 spans 16 residues. The CDR3 here is CASSLQSSGGRETQYF. CDR3 nucleotide sequence: TGTGCCAGCAGCTTGCAGAGTAGCGGGGGGCGAGAGACCCAGTACTTC.

The chain joins TRBV7-3 to TRBJ1-1; maybe TRBD1 (5 bases). This CDR3 has 13 amino acids. Germline-derived CDR1 and CDR2 are SGHTA and FQGTGA. The V end was cut by 2 bases, the J end by 2 bases, with 6 bases between. In DNA, the CDR3 is TGTGCCAGCAGCTTAGGGGACAACACTGAAGCTTTCTTT. Translating gives CASSLGDNTEAFF.

The J gene is TRBJ1-1, the V gene TRBV10-1; TRBD1 matches 8 bases. V dropped 3 bases and J dropped 5; count of bases not matched to a gene: 5. This CDR3 has 14 amino acids. CDR1 is WNHNN, CDR2 SYGVQD, per germline (reference sequence). CDR3: CASSDRQGSTEAFF. CDR3 coding DNA: TGCGCCAGCAGTGACCGACAGGGGAGTACTGAAGCTTTCTTT.

This rearrangement joins TRBV6-4 to TRBJ2-2; the D gene is possibly TRBD1 (5 bases). The V end was cut by 3 bases, the J end by 7 bases, with 15 bases between. Per germline, CDR1 MRHNA and CDR2 SNTAGT. The CDR3 consists of 15 residues. In nucleotides, the CDR3 is TGTGCCAGCAGTGAGTCTGGCAGGGAAAGCGGGGAGCTGTTTTTT. Its translation is CASSESGRESGELFF.

The rearrangement joins TRBV5-1 to TRBJ2-2; 10 nucleotides match TRBD2. The CDR3 runs to 16 residues. Germline CDR1 and CDR2: SGHRS and YFSETQ. With 5 bases clipped from V and 4 bases from J, the junction kept 8 bases outside the gene matches. The CDR3: CASRGSSGGVTGELFF. CDR3 DNA sequence: TGCGCCAGCAGAGGGTCTAGCGGGGGTGTCACCGGGGAGCTGTTTTTT.

This clone appeared a single time. The chain joins TRBV2 to TRBJ1-4, with 7 bases lining up with TRBD1. This CDR3 is built from 16 residues. V dropped 0 bases and J dropped 7; count of bases not matched to a gene: 8. The germline gives CDR1 SNHLY, CDR2 FYNNEI. The CDR3 region is CASSEALGTVIEKLFF. The DNA of the CDR3 is TGTGCCAGCAGTGAAGCGCTTGGGACAGTGATTGAAAAACTGTTTTTT.

This chain links TRBV6-5 with TRBJ2-5; either TRBD1 or TRBD2 may supply D (5 bases each). Looked up from germline, CDR1 is MNHEY and CDR2 is SVGAGI. V was shortened by 6 bases and J by 5 bases, with 13 bases between the two germline ends. This CDR3 is built from 13 residues. DNA for the CDR3: TGTGCCAGCAGCATCGGTTGGGGGGAGACCCAGTACTTC. Residues: CASSIGWGETQYF.

This rearrangement joins TRBV9 to TRBJ1-5; unclear D gene. Deletions cut 2 bases from V and 0 bases from J, with 9 bases between. Germline V CDR1 and CDR2: SGDLS, YYNGEE. This CDR3 has 15 residues. CDR3 loop: CASSVGVDSNQPQHF. DNA of the CDR3: TGTGCCAGCAGCGTCGGGGTAGATAGCAATCAGCCCCAGCATTTT.

The gene calls are TRBV2 and TRBJ2-7, with 10 bases identical to TRBD2. Germline V gene lookup returns CDR1 SNHLY and CDR2 FYNNEI. With V trimmed by 2 bases and J by 6 bases, 7 bases remained unmatched. This CDR3 spans 15 amino acids. The CDR3 protein is CASSETVAGGLEQYF. The CDR3 nucleotides are TGTGCCAGCAGTGAAACGGTAGCGGGGGGCCTCGAGCAGTACTTC.

The V call is TRBV7-3, the J call TRBJ1-2; D gene uncertain. CDR1 is SGHTA, CDR2 FQGTGA, per germline. The CDR3 has 8 residues. V lost 11 bases to trimming and J lost 8 bases, with 6 bases between them. DNA for the CDR3: TGTGCCCTTGACGGCTACACCTTC. Amino acid sequence: CALDGYTF.

This clone has more than one count but fewer than ten. The genes are TRBV2 and TRBJ1-5, with a possible D match to TRBD1 (6 bases). The CDR3 is 15 amino acids. V dropped 3 bases and J dropped 4 bases, with 13 bases sitting between them. Germline CDR1 reads SNHLY; CDR2 reads FYNNEI. The CDR3 is CASSEAGALNQPQHF. CDR3 in DNA: TGTGCCAGCAGTGAGGCAGGGGCCCTAAATCAGCCCCAGCATTTT. Using reference TRBV2 and TRBJ1-5 for the parts outside the CDR3, the full variable domain is EPEVTQTPSHQVTQMGQEVILRCVPISNHLYFYWYRQILGQKVEFLVSFYNNEISEKSEIFDDQFSVERPDGSNFTLKIRSTKLEDSAMYFCASSEAGALNQPQHFGDGTRLSIL.

This chain uses TRBV9 with TRBJ1-1, with 7 bases identical to TRBD1. The germline gives CDR1 SGDLS, CDR2 YYNGEE. Losses at the gene ends were 4 bases for V and 5 bases for J; bases not matched to a gene: 11. The CDR3 covers 15 residues. This CDR3 reads CASSPQGEVGTEAFF. Written as DNA, the CDR3 is TGTGCCAGCAGCCCGCAGGGGGAAGTGGGGACTGAAGCTTTCTTT.

This clone was observed a few times. This sequence joins TRBV2 and TRBJ1-2; D uncertain. V lost 5 bases to trimming and J lost 11 bases, with 6 bases between them. Germline CDR1 is SNHLY and CDR2 is FYNNEI. The CDR3 is made up of 9 amino acids. CDR3 in amino acids: CASSPLYTF. As DNA, the CDR3 is TGTGCCAGCAGTCCCTTGTACACCTTC.

Note on this clone: This same CDR3 is encoded by further DNA sequences in the sample. V gene TRBV9 combines with J gene TRBJ2-5; 8 positions agree with TRBD2. Trimming removed 2 bases from V and 3 bases from J; junction bases left unmatched: 6. The germline gives CDR1 SGDLS, CDR2 YYNGEE. CDR3 size: 15 residues. The CDR3 DNA reads as TGTGCCAGCAGCGTTGGAGCGGGGGCCAAAGAGACCCAGTACTTC. Its translation: CASSVGAGAKETQYF.

The chain uses TRBV19 and TRBJ1-1; D is uncertain. V was trimmed by 0 bases and J by 5 bases, leaving 10 bases between them. This CDR3 is built from 14 residues. Germline V gene sequence: CDR1 LNHDA, CDR2 SQIVND (reference sequence). Written as DNA, the CDR3 is TGTGCCAGTAGTATAGACTGGACGGGGACTGAAGCTTTCTTT. Translation gives CASSIDWTGTEAFF. The full variable domain, rest sourced from reference TRBV19 and TRBJ1-1, is DGGITQSPKYLFRKEGQNVTLSCEQNLNHDAMYWYRQDPGQGLRLIYYSQIVNDFQKGDIAEGYSVSREKKESFPLTVTSAQKNPTAFYLCASSIDWTGTEAFFGQGTRLTVV.

Written as DNA, the CDR3 is TGTGCCAGCAGACCACTAGCGGGGGGGAACAATGAGCAGTTCTTC. Protein sequence: CASRPLAGGNNEQFF. The chain has TRBV2 and TRBJ2-1, with 13 bases identical to TRBD2. V dropped 6 bases and J dropped 5; count of bases not matched to a gene: 4. The CDR3 consists of 15 residues. The germline V gene encodes CDR1 SNHLY and CDR2 FYNNEI.

This clone appeared once. The V gene is TRBV11-2, the J gene TRBJ1-2; D perhaps matches TRBD1 (5 bases). The V end was cut by 1 base, the J end by 8 bases, with 11 bases between. Germline CDR1 SGHAT, CDR2 FQNNGV. CDR3 length: 13 residues. The CDR3 region has the DNA TGTGCCAGCAGCTTAGTCGGCAGGGACGGCTACACCTTC. Translating gives CASSLVGRDGYTF.

This chain uses TRBV6-5 with TRBJ2-2; weak D call: TRBD1 (5 bases). V gave up 11 bases and J gave up 4 bases, with 14 bases separating them. The CDR3 totals 13 residues. Germline V gene lookup returns CDR1 MNHEY and CDR2 SVGAGI. The CDR3 loop is CAAKGYATGELFF. Written as DNA, the CDR3 is TGTGCCGCAAAGGGGTATGCCACCGGGGAGCTGTTTTTT.

This clone is a singleton in its sample. V and J are TRBV7-3 and TRBJ1-3, with 8 bases identical to TRBD1. From germline, CDR1 is SGHTA and CDR2 FQGTGA. V dropped 1 base and J dropped 2; count of bases not matched to a gene: 1. The CDR3 contains 15 residues. CDR3 sequence (DNA): TGTGCCAGCAGCTTAAGCAGGGGGCCTGGAAACACCATATATTTT. This sequence encodes CASSLSRGPGNTIYF.

The rearrangement uses TRBV4-2 and TRBJ2-3; TRBD2 matches at 9 bases. CDR1 is LGHNA, CDR2 YNFKEQ, per germline. This CDR3 is 16 amino acids long. V lost 4 bases, J lost 4 bases, and 9 bases stayed unmatched. For the CDR3, the DNA is TGTGCCAGCAGCCGCGATCTGGCGGGGGGGCCAGATACGCAGTATTTT. It is translated as CASSRDLAGGPDTQYF.